This T cell receptor beta chain was profiled in a study of blood T cell repertoires in COVID-19. Study at large: Sample material is recorded as cDNA or gDNA derived from T cells, B-cell-depleted T cells, or PBMCs.

As handled by the study authors: It was from reference gene primer amplification that nucleated cell counts were estimated. Method: immunoSEQ multiplex PCR; TCRdb's copy keeps in-frame clones and lacks some. For V, J and clone size, that table is used; D and trimming come from the DNA. The sample lists about 65,000 clones, roughly 80% occurring once. The receptor's source is a human donor in a cohort sampled during active COVID-19. Sequenced material: peripheral blood.

DNA for the CDR3: TGTGCCACCTCGGACGGACTACGCACAGATACGCAGTATTTT. Translation gives CATSDGLRTDTQYF. This sequence joins TRBV5-4 and TRBJ2-3, with D possibly matching TRBD2 (6 bases). Germline V CDR1 and CDR2: SGHNT, YYREEE (reference sequence). V lost 9 bases and J 1 base, leaving 15 bases between the germline ends. This CDR3 is 14 amino acids long. The full variable domain, in which reference TRBV5-4 and TRBJ2-3 provide the parts outside the CDR3, is ETGVTQSPTHLIKTRGQQVTLRCSSQSGHNTVSWYQQALGQGPQFIFQYYREEENGRGNFPPRFSGLQFPNYSSELNVNALELDDSALYLCATSDGLRTDTQYFGPGTRLTVL.